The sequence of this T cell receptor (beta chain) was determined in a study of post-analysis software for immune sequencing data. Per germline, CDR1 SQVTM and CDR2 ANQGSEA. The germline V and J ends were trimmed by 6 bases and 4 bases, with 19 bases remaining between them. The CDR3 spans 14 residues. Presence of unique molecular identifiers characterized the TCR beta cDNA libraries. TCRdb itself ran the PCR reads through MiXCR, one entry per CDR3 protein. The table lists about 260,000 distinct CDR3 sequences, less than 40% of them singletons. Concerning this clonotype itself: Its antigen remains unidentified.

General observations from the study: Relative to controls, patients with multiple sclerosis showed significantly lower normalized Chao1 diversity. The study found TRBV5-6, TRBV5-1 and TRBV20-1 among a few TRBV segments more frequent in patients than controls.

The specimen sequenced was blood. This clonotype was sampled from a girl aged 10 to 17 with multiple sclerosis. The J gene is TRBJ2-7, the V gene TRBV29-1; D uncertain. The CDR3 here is CSVELLGSRYEQYF. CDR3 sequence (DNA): TGCAGCGTGGAATTGTTGGGTAGCAGGTACGAGCAGTACTTC.